This entry lists 11 T cell receptor beta chains sequenced from one sample in a study of blood T cell repertoires in COVID-19 (TCRdb year 2020). The method was the immunoSEQ multiplex PCR assay. In TCRdb, the immuneACCESS table is reduced to in-frame sequences with V and J assigned. These tables do not hold every clone; where another copy was compared, an unresolved V gene accounts for under half, and the others remain unexplained. The sample table holds more than 80,000 clones, of which under 90% were seen once. Roughly 1.5% of the sample is in the top ten clones. Sequencing used peripheral blood. The source of these receptors is a human donor with active COVID-19. The donor label of this sample is uncertain.

CDR3 DNA: TGCGCCAGCAGCTACGGACAGGGAACTAACTATGGCTACACCTTC. Protein: CASSYGQGTNYGYTF. J is TRBJ1-2 and V is TRBV5-1; 8 bases line up with TRBD1. CDR1 SGHRS and CDR2 YFSETQ come from the germline V gene. V shed 3 bases, J shed 0 bases, and the junction held 4 bases outside the gene matches. The CDR3 loop spans 15 amino acids.

This chain uses TRBV11-2 with TRBJ2-5, with 7 positions matching TRBD1. Germline V gives CDR1 SGHAT, CDR2 FQNNGV. The V and J ends lost 6 bases and 1 base, in that order; junction bases with no gene match: 5. The CDR3 has 14 residues. The CDR3 DNA follows: TGTGCCAGCAGATACAGGGGCCCCCAAGAGACCCAGTACTTC. Amino acids: CASRYRGPQETQYF.

This chain links TRBV3-1 (or the pseudogene TRBV3-2) with TRBJ1-1; 8 bases fit TRBD1. The CDR3 has 14 residues. V lost 5 bases to trimming and J lost 7 bases; unmatched junction nucleotides: 9. Germline CDR1 is LGHDT and CDR2 is YNNKEL (reference sequence). The CDR3 loop is CASSASDRGREAFF. As DNA, the CDR3 is TGTGCCAGCAGCGCGTCCGACAGGGGCCGTGAAGCTTTCTTT.

V and J are TRBV6-1 and TRBJ2-5; 7 bases are a match to TRBD2. CDR1 is MNHNS, CDR2 SASEGT, per germline. After removal of 10 bases from V and 3 bases from J, the junction contained 8 bases not matched to a gene. The CDR3 consists of 13 residues. The CDR3 DNA is TGTGCCACCTCCTGGGCGGGGGAAGAGACCCAGTACTTC. Protein: CATSWAGEETQYF.

The chain carries TRBV20-1 and TRBJ2-7; 9 bases are a match to TRBD2. The V segment lost 3 bases and the J segment 0 bases; nucleotides outside the gene matches: 9. The germline CDR1 and CDR2 sequences are DFQATT and SNEGSKA (reference sequence). This CDR3 comprises 16 residues. CDR3 amino acids: CSASPPASGDSYEQYF. CDR3 coding DNA: TGCAGTGCTAGTCCCCCGGCTAGCGGGGACTCCTACGAGCAGTACTTC.

On this clone itself: Germline and junction disagree at one end, which may indicate a read error. V and J are TRBV6-5 and TRBJ1-4; maybe TRBD1 (6 bases). Germline CDR1 is MNHEY and CDR2 is SVGAGI. The CDR3 totals 13 residues. The CDR3 protein is CASSNSRGEKLFF. In DNA, the CDR3 is TGTGCCAGCAGTAACTCCAGGGGCGAAAAACTGTTTTTT.

The V call is TRBV18, the J call TRBJ1-4; TRBD1 agrees at 7 bases. Germline values: CDR1 KGHSH, CDR2 LQKENI. This CDR3 comprises 16 residues. The junction had 3 bases not matched to a gene; V was cut back by 1 base and J by 1 base. CDR3 protein: CASSPRDSITNEKLFF. The CDR3 bases are TGTGCCAGCTCACCACGGGACAGTATAACTAATGAAAAACTGTTTTTT.

This clone was picked up a small number of times. V is TRBV7-6 and J is TRBJ1-2; 12 bases are shared with TRBD1. The CDR3 has 17 amino acids. V shed 0 bases, J shed 8 bases, and the junction held 10 bases outside the gene matches. The germline CDR1 and CDR2 sequences are SGHVS and FNYEAQ. CDR3 DNA sequence: TGTGCCAGCAGCTTAGCCCCGGGACAGGGGGCCACGGGGGGCTACACCTTC. This gives the protein CASSLAPGQGATGGYTF.

The gene calls are TRBV11-2 and TRBJ2-3; TRBD2 aligns across 10 bases. The CDR3 spans 16 residues. V dropped 5 bases and J dropped 0; count of bases not matched to a gene: 5. Germline CDR1 is SGHAT and CDR2 is FQNNGV. CDR3 sequence reads: CASSEERGGSTDTQYF. For the CDR3, the DNA is TGTGCCAGCAGCGAGGAGCGGGGGGGGAGCACAGATACGCAGTATTTT.

The table lists this clone with a count of one. The chain combines TRBV7-9 with TRBJ2-3, with 7 bases lining up with TRBD2. CDR1 SEHNR and CDR2 FQNEAQ come from the germline V gene (reference sequence). The CDR3 covers 16 residues. Trimming at V came to 5 bases and at J to 0 bases, leaving 8 bases not matched to a gene. The CDR3 loop is CASSPPTSPSTDTQYF. For the CDR3, the DNA is TGTGCCAGCAGCCCACCGACTAGCCCGAGCACAGATACGCAGTATTTT.

The V call is TRBV9, the J call TRBJ2-3, with 9 bases identical to TRBD1. CDR1 is SGDLS and CDR2 is YYNGEE in the germline V gene. Trimming at V came to 3 bases and at J to 2 bases, leaving 13 bases not matched to a gene. The CDR3 runs 18 residues. The CDR3, as DNA: TGTGCCAGCAGCGAGATAGACAGGGGGAACTTTCCCACAGATACGCAGTATTTT. Its protein is CASSEIDRGNFPTDTQYF.